This T cell receptor (beta chain) was sequenced in a study of blood T cell repertoires in COVID-19. The wider study: There were acute and convalescent COVID-19 samples, and they came from the United States, Italy and Spain. The analysed material was cDNA or gDNA that came from T cells, B-cell-depleted T cells, or PBMCs.

Original data processing: Estimates of nucleated cell counts were drawn from the amplification of reference gene primers. Data came from immunoSEQ multiplex PCR; TCRdb stores just in-frame clones and leaves some out. The D gene and trimming were derived from the DNA, and the V and J assignments and clone size from that table. The table lists over 100,000 clones, roughly three quarters of them singletons. CDR1 is MDHEN and CDR2 is SYDVKM in the germline V gene. V was pared by 9 bases and J by 5 bases, with 19 bases between. This CDR3 is built from 15 residues. The V gene is TRBV28, the J gene TRBJ2-2; possible D gene TRBD2, 7 bases. Specimen: peripheral blood. This TCR derives from a woman of 80 years or more with acute or convalescent COVID-19. DNA of the CDR3: TGTGCCAGTACTGGTGGGGGGGCAATGACCGGGGAGCTGTTTTTT. It yields the protein CASTGGGAMTGELFF.